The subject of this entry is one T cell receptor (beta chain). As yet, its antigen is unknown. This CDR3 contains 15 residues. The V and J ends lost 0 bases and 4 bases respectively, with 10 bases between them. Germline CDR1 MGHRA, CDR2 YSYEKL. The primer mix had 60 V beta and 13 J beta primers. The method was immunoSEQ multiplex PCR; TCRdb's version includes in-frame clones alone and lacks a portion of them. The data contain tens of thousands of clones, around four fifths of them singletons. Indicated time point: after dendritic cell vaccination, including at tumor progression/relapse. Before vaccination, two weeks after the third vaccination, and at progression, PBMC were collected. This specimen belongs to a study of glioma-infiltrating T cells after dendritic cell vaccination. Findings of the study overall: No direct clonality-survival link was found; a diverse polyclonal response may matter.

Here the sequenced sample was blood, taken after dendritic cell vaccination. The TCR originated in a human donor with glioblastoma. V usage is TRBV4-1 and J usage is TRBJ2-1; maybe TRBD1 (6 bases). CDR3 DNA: TGCGCCAGCAGCCAAGAGGGACAAGAATACAATGAGCAGTTCTTC. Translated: CASSQEGQEYNEQFF.